Listed here are 4 T cell receptor beta chains from one sample, sequenced in a study of T cell changes during pregnancy in multiple sclerosis (dated by TCRdb to the late 2010s). The library was produced with the immunoSEQ multiplex PCR assay. The table was pulled from immuneACCESS by TCRdb, which kept in-frame rearrangements only. Such tables lose some clones; where checked, under half of the loss comes from unresolved V genes, and the rest has no known cause. The sample includes about 40,000 clones, with 88% observed a single time. Jointly, the top ten make up about 4% of the sample. The sample consisted of CD8+ T cells from peripheral blood mononuclear cells, taken in the first trimester of pregnancy. The origin of the receptors is a female donor with multiple sclerosis, enrolled in a pregnancy study.

This clone was seen just once. The chain has TRBV6-1 and TRBJ2-7, with 8 bases fitting TRBD1. Germline-derived CDR1 and CDR2 are MNHNS and SASEGT. V shed 5 bases, J shed 5 bases, and the junction held 8 bases outside the gene matches. The CDR3 consists of 14 residues. Here the CDR3 DNA reads TGTGCCAGCAGTCACGCAGGGGGCCTCAACGAGCAGTACTTC. Its translation: CASSHAGGLNEQYF.

This sequence joins TRBV7-2 and TRBJ1-2; weak D call: TRBD1 (5 bases). Germline-derived CDR1 and CDR2 are SGHTA and FQGNSA. V lost 4 bases and J 8 bases, leaving 20 bases between the germline ends. CDR3 length: 15 residues. In DNA, the CDR3 is TGTGCCAGCAGCTATACGTCTGAAGGGGTCGAGGGCTACACCTTC. It translates to CASSYTSEGVEGYTF.

The CDR3 protein is CASSVEQGLMNTEAFF. The CDR3 coding sequence is TGTGCCAGCAGCGTTGAGCAGGGGCTAATGAACACTGAAGCTTTCTTT. This sequence joins TRBV9 and TRBJ1-1; D is possibly TRBD1 (6 bases). The CDR3 spans 16 residues. The V gene lost 2 bases and the J gene lost 0 bases, with 14 bases spanning the gap. CDR1 is SGDLS, CDR2 YYNGEE, per germline. The full variable domain, rest sourced from reference TRBV9 and TRBJ1-1, is DSGVTQTPKHLITATGQRVTLRCSPRSGDLSVYWYQQSLDQGLQFLIQYYNGEERAKGNILERFSAQQFPDLHSELNLSSLELGDSALYFCASSVEQGLMNTEAFFGQGTRLTVV.

This clone was seen only once. This rearrangement joins TRBV4-3 to TRBJ1-2; D ambiguous. Trimming pared 0 bases from V and 14 bases from J, leaving 16 bases between. Germline values: CDR1 LGHNA, CDR2 YSLEER. The CDR3 extends over 13 amino acids. CDR3 sequence reads: CASSQDRRAGVTF. CDR3 in DNA: TGCGCCAGCAGCCAAGATCGGCGGGCGGGCGTAACCTTC.